One sample yielded the 20 T cell receptor beta chains listed below, sequenced in a study of early T cells in non-severe SARS-CoV-2 infection. From the 5' RACE reads, TCRdb called clonotypes with MiXCR, one entry per CDR3 protein. Of about 19,000 distinct CDR3 sequences in the sample, about 4% were seen once. The sample taken for sequencing was whole blood. The receptors come from an adult who was a healthcare worker with PCR-confirmed SARS-CoV-2 infection or an uninfected control (not recorded which).

This clonotype has more than one count but fewer than ten. The chain couples TRBV9 to TRBJ2-2, with a possible D match to TRBD1 (6 bases). Germline CDR1 reads SGDLS; CDR2 reads YYNGEE. CDR3 length: 15 residues. Trimming pared 0 bases from V and 6 bases from J, leaving 12 bases between. CDR3 DNA sequence: TGTGCCAGCAGCGTAGTACAGGGTAGCCCCGGGGAGCTGTTTTTT. Translated: CASSVVQGSPGELFF.

This clonotype qualifies as medium-sized. The J gene is TRBJ1-2, the V gene TRBV4-3; no clear D gene. V shed 0 bases and J shed 1 base, with 9 bases lying between them. Germline V lookup: CDR1 LGHNA, CDR2 YSLEER. The CDR3 contains 15 residues. This CDR3 reads CASSQEDRHNYGYTF. CDR3 in DNA: TGCGCCAGCAGCCAAGAAGACCGTCATAACTATGGCTACACCTTC.

This clonotype was counted many times. One end of the junction does not line up with germline, which may come from a read error. V usage is TRBV7-3 and J usage is TRBJ2-3; TRBD1 agrees at 9 bases. The CDR3 totals 16 residues. CDR1 SGHTA and CDR2 FQGTGA come from the germline V gene. This chain's CDR3 is CASSVTGGAGSDTQYF. The CDR3 bases are TGTGCCAGCAGCGTAACAGGGGGCGCAGGTTCAGATACGCAGTATTTT.

This clonotype was observed at least ten times. V gene TRBV5-6 combines with J gene TRBJ2-3, with D possibly being TRBD1 (7 bases). The CDR3 has 16 residues. Looked up from germline, CDR1 is SGHDT and CDR2 is YYEEEE. Deletions cut 4 bases from V and 1 base from J, with 16 bases between. CDR3 sequence reads: CASSVFQGEGTDTQYF. CDR3 nucleotides: TGTGCCAGCAGCGTCTTTCAGGGGGAGGGCACAGATACGCAGTATTTT.

This clonotype was picked up many times. The chain recombines TRBV18 with TRBJ1-6; D is unresolved. Trimming pared 3 bases from V and 9 bases from J, leaving 15 bases between. The CDR3 is 15 residues long. The germline V gene has CDR1 KGHSH and CDR2 LQKENI. The CDR3: CASSPSGGRGSPLHF. Here the CDR3 DNA reads TGTGCCAGCTCACCCTCCGGAGGTAGAGGTTCACCCCTCCACTTT.

The table lists this clonotype with a few counts. The V and J genes are TRBV5-4 and TRBJ2-2; tentative D call: TRBD2 (5 bases). The CDR3 length is 16 residues. V lost 0 bases and J lost 5, with 14 bases in between. Germline-derived CDR1 and CDR2 are SGHNT and YYREEE (reference sequence). CDR3 sequence: CASSLASGGRTGELFF. As DNA, the CDR3 is TGTGCCAGCAGCTTGGCCTCGGGCGGGCGGACCGGGGAGCTGTTTTTT.

This clonotype was counted a few times. This chain joins TRBV6-2 or TRBV6-3 and TRBJ2-1, with 7 bases that match TRBD2. CDR3 length equals 17 residues. Germline loops: CDR1 MNHEY, CDR2 SVGEGT. The V gene end was trimmed by 2 bases and the J gene end by 8 bases; junction bases not matched to a gene: 15. The CDR3: CASSYLPRAGKIDEQFF. As DNA, the CDR3 is TGTGCCAGCAGTTACCTCCCGCGAGCGGGGAAGATCGATGAGCAGTTCTTC.

The chain recombines TRBV5-8 with TRBJ2-6; 9 bases align to TRBD1. Germline V gene data show CDR1 as SGHTS and CDR2 as YDEGEE. The CDR3 runs to 16 residues. Germline trimming cut 1 base from V and 2 bases from J; bases unmatched to any gene: 1. DNA for the CDR3: TGTGCCAGCAGCTTGACAGGGGGCGCTGGGGCCAACGTCCTGACTTTC. Amino acid sequence: CASSLTGGAGANVLTF.

The V and J genes are TRBV3-1 and TRBJ2-3; the D gene is possibly TRBD1 (6 bases). Germline V gene lookup returns CDR1 LGHDT and CDR2 YNNKEL (reference sequence). The V end lost 4 bases, the J end lost 3 bases, and 11 bases lay between the germline ends. This CDR3 contains 14 residues. The CDR3 nucleotides are TGTGCCAGCAGCCCCCAACAGGGTACAGATACGCAGTATTTT. This gives the protein CASSPQQGTDTQYF.

This clonotype was observed a handful of times. The chain recombines TRBV12-3 or TRBV12-4 with TRBJ1-6, with no clear D. V was shortened by 3 bases and J by 7 bases, with 10 bases between the two germline ends. The length of the CDR3 is 14 residues. CDR3 DNA sequence: TGTGCCAGCAGTTTGAGAGTACGGAATTCACCCCTCCACTTT. As protein: CASSLRVRNSPLHF.

Judged by abundance, this clonotype is medium-sized. The chain carries TRBV12-3 or TRBV12-4 and TRBJ2-2; no clear D gene. The V end lost 2 bases, the J end lost 5 bases, and 9 bases lay between the germline ends. This CDR3 is built from 14 residues. CDR3 region: CASSLPTMTGELFF. The CDR3 coding sequence is TGTGCCAGCAGTTTACCTACGATGACCGGGGAGCTGTTTTTT.

This clonotype was counted at least ten times. The rearrangement joins TRBV6-2 or TRBV6-3 to TRBJ1-2; the D is unclear. V lost 6 bases to trimming and J lost 9 bases, with 26 bases between them. The CDR3 has 16 amino acids. Per germline, CDR1 MNHEY and CDR2 SVGEGT. CDR3 loop: CASRSFAFQNEGSYTF. CDR3 DNA: TGTGCCAGCAGAAGCTTCGCCTTTCAGAACGAGGGAAGCTACACCTTC.

This clonotype was detected many times. This chain connects TRBV7-9 to TRBJ1-6, with 9 positions matching TRBD1. The germline V gene encodes CDR1 SEHNR and CDR2 FQNEAQ (reference sequence). The CDR3 runs 15 residues. After removal of 5 bases from V and 10 bases from J, the junction contained 9 bases not matched to a gene. The CDR3 region is CASSPRQGGNSPLHF. The CDR3 bases are TGTGCCAGCAGCCCCCGACAGGGGGGAAACTCACCCCTCCACTTT.

At least ten counts were recorded for this clonotype. The V call is TRBV15, the J call TRBJ1-6; 9 positions agree with TRBD1. This CDR3 has 15 amino acids. Germline loops: CDR1 LNHNV, CDR2 YYDKDF (reference sequence). V was clipped by 3 bases and J by 8 bases; unmatched bases: 5. The DNA for the CDR3 is TGTGCCACCAGCAGGAGGACAGGGGATGATTCACCCCTCCACTTT. It is translated as CATSRRTGDDSPLHF.

By share of the sample, this clonotype is medium-sized. The CDR3 protein is CASSWREGDTQYF. Written as DNA, the CDR3 is TGTGCCAGCAGTTGGAGGGAAGGAGATACGCAGTATTTT. The J gene is TRBJ2-3, the V gene TRBV27; maybe TRBD2 (6 bases). CDR3 length equals 13 residues. Trimming left V 4 bases short and J 5 bases short, with 10 bases between. CDR1 is MNHEY and CDR2 is SMNVEV in the germline V gene (reference sequence).

This clonotype was recorded many times. This chain links TRBV12-5 with TRBJ2-5, with 14 bases matching TRBD2. Germline V gene sequence: CDR1 LGHNT, CDR2 FRNRAP. With 3 bases clipped from V and 2 bases from J, the junction kept 2 bases outside the gene matches. CDR3 length: 16 residues. CDR3 region: CASGFGLAGGQETQYF. As DNA, the CDR3 is TGTGCTAGTGGTTTTGGACTAGCGGGGGGTCAAGAGACCCAGTACTTC.

This clonotype was counted many times. The chain combines TRBV5-4 with TRBJ1-5; D might be TRBD1 (5 bases). Germline lookup yields CDR1 SGHNT and CDR2 YYREEE (reference sequence). This CDR3 contains 13 residues. The CDR3 nucleotides are TGTGCTCGTAGGGGCGGGACCCATCAGCCCCAGCATTTT. This translates into CARRGGTHQPQHF. Full variable domain (remainder filled in from reference TRBV5-4 and TRBJ1-5): ETGVTQSPTHLIKTRGQQVTLRCSSQSGHNTVSWYQQALGQGPQFIFQYYREEENGRGNFPPRFSGLQFPNYSSELNVNALELDDSALYLCARRGGTHQPQHFGDGTRLSIL.

This chain links TRBV14 with TRBJ1-1; 8 bases map to TRBD1. The J segment lost 3 bases and the V segment lost 3 bases, leaving 9 bases of the junction unmatched. Germline V gives CDR1 SGHDN, CDR2 FVKESK. The CDR3 is 16 residues long. CDR3 sequence: CASSHIGQGLDTEAFF. In nucleotides, the CDR3 is TGTGCCAGCAGCCATATCGGACAGGGTTTGGACACTGAAGCTTTCTTT.

The chain links TRBV2 to TRBJ2-5, with unresolved D. The CDR3 is made up of 11 amino acids. Germline V gives CDR1 SNHLY, CDR2 FYNNEI. V was trimmed by 4 bases and J by 5 bases, leaving 5 bases between them. The CDR3 DNA follows: TGTGCCAGCAGTGTGCTGGAGACCCAGTACTTC. Its protein product is CASSVLETQYF.

This clonotype showed up many times. The chain joins TRBV7-9 to TRBJ1-2, with 9 positions matching TRBD1. The CDR3 covers 15 residues. The V segment lost 5 bases and the J segment 4 bases; nucleotides outside the gene matches: 8. Germline values: CDR1 SEHNR, CDR2 FQNEAQ (reference sequence). In nucleotides, the CDR3 is TGTGCCAGCAGCGCGGGACAGGGAGGGGCCTATGGCTACACCTTC. Translated: CASSAGQGGAYGYTF.